The clone carrying this T cell receptor (beta chain) was seen many times. The antigen remains undetermined. The germline V gene has CDR1 LGHNA and CDR2 YSLEER. The CDR3 has 14 amino acids. The ends were cut back, 1 base at V and 0 bases at J, with 6 bases in the middle. This entry comes from a study of T-cell memory formation after mild COVID-19. Study results and limitations: Pre-infection memory held some responding clones, suggesting pre-existing cross-reactive T cells responded. Among CD4+ contracting clones, most were CM and EM, and CD8+ ones EMRA.

TCRdb re-derived calls from the 5' RACE reads in MiXCR, one entry per CDR3 protein. The sample holds about 210,000 distinct CDR3 sequences, 8% to 11% seen once. The TCR was taken from a man aged 18 to 29 who had mild COVID-19 (a few samples of this study predate the infection). Cell type and time point are not known. The J gene is TRBJ2-5, the V gene TRBV4-3; D not resolved. Material for sequencing was PBMCs or a T cell subset sorted from them (not recorded which). CDR3 nucleotides: TGCGCCAGCAGCCAAGGTACCTACCAAGAGACCCAGTACTTC. It is translated as CASSQGTYQETQYF.